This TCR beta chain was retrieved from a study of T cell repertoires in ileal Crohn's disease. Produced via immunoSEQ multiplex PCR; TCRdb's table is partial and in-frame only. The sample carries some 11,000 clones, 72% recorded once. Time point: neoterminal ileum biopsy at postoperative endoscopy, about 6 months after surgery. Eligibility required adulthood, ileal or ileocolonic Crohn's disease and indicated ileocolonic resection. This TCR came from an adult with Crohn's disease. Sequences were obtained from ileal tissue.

The CDR3 protein is CASSGRGQTYEQYF. DNA for the CDR3: TGTGCCAGCAGTGGACGGGGACAGACCTACGAGCAGTACTTC. The chain employs TRBV27 and TRBJ2-7, with TRBD1 matching over 7 bases. The CDR3 sequence is 14 residues long. V trimming: 5 bases; J trimming: 2 bases; junction bases outside the gene matches: 6. Germline V gene data show CDR1 as MNHEY and CDR2 as SMNVEV (reference sequence).